The 27 T cell receptor beta chains listed next were all sequenced from one sample in a study of siplizumab effects on memory and regulatory T cells. The protocol was immunoSEQ multiplex PCR, while the TCRdb copy is restricted to in-frame clones and leaves out a portion. The table lists 56,000 or so clones, around 97% of them singletons. Sequencing used naive CD8+ T cells sorted from blood. These receptors originate from a human donor in good health.

V and J are TRBV6-5 and TRBJ2-3; no reliable D call. Looked up from germline, CDR1 is MNHEY and CDR2 is SVGAGI. Trimming took off 2 bases at V and 0 bases at J, with 9 bases between the two ends. The CDR3 runs to 15 residues. CDR3 nucleotides: TGTGCCAGCAGTTACGTCGATTCTAGCACAGATACGCAGTATTTT. Translation gives CASSYVDSSTDTQYF.

The V and J genes are TRBV7-3 and TRBJ1-1, with 7 bases aligning to TRBD1. The CDR3 is made up of 14 amino acids. CDR1 and CDR2 from the germline V gene are SGHTA and FQGTGA. V dropped 5 bases and J dropped 0; count of bases not matched to a gene: 3. The CDR3 DNA reads TGTGCCAGCAGCCAGGGGGACTTGAACACTGAAGCTTTCTTT. This codes for CASSQGDLNTEAFF.

V usage is TRBV5-6 and J usage is TRBJ2-3, with TRBD1 matching 11 bases. Per germline, CDR1 SGHDT and CDR2 YYEEEE. This CDR3 region has 15 residues. Trimming at V came to 4 bases and at J to 6 bases, leaving 7 bases not matched to a gene. CDR3 nucleotide sequence: TGTGCCAGCAGCGTTGGACAGGGGGCAGGGGATACGCAGTATTTT. It specifies CASSVGQGAGDTQYF. The full variable domain, with the rest looked up from reference TRBV5-6 and TRBJ2-3, is DAGVTQSPTHLIKTRGQQVTLRCSPKSGHDTVSWYQQALGQGPQFIFQYYEEEERQRGNFPDRFSGHQFPNYSSELNVNALLLGDSALYLCASSVGQGAGDTQYFGPGTRLTVL.

The J gene is TRBJ2-1, the V gene TRBV29-1; D may be TRBD2 (6 bases). Trimming took off 0 bases at V and 2 bases at J, with 8 bases between the two ends. The CDR3 has 14 amino acids. Germline V gene lookup returns CDR1 SQVTM and CDR2 ANQGSEA. CDR3 in DNA: TGCAGCGTTGAAGATGGCGGGACCTACAATGAGCAGTTCTTC. Its translation: CSVEDGGTYNEQFF.

This chain joins TRBV27 and TRBJ2-2, with D possibly TRBD2 on 6 matching bases. Germline V CDR1 and CDR2: MNHEY, SMNVEV (reference sequence). The CDR3 is 14 residues long. Trimming removed 5 bases at V and 2 bases at J, with 9 bases between. The CDR3 sequence: CASSPGTNTGELFF. CDR3 in DNA: TGTGCCAGCAGTCCCGGGACTAACACCGGGGAGCTGTTTTTT.

The CDR3 loop reads CAWSRPEQETQYF. The CDR3 DNA follows: TGTGCCTGGAGTAGACCGGAACAAGAGACCCAGTACTTC. The chain is built from TRBV30 and TRBJ2-5; the D is unclear. Germline V gives CDR1 GTSNPN, CDR2 SVGIG (reference sequence). The CDR3 extends over 13 amino acids. The ends were cut back, 2 bases at V and 2 bases at J, with 9 bases in the middle. The full variable domain, completed using reference TRBV30 and TRBJ2-5, is SQTIHQWPATLVQPVGSPLSLECTVEGTSNPNLYWYRQAAGRGLQLLFYSVGIGQISSEVPQNLSASRPQDRQFILSSKKLLLSDSGFYLCAWSRPEQETQYFGPGTRLLVL.

The sample holds a few counts of this clone. The chain combines TRBV9 with TRBJ1-1; tentative D call: TRBD1 (6 bases). The V end lost 4 bases, the J end lost 3 bases, and 13 bases lay between the germline ends. The length of the CDR3 is 14 residues. Germline values: CDR1 SGDLS, CDR2 YYNGEE. The CDR3 DNA follows: TGTGCCAGCAGCCCGTGGGAGGGGGACACTGAAGCTTTCTTT. Translation gives CASSPWEGDTEAFF.

On this clone: In the same sample, other DNA sequences code for this CDR3. The V call is TRBV7-2, the J call TRBJ2-7, with D uncertain. The V gene lost 2 bases and the J gene lost 1 base, with 0 bases spanning the gap. Germline V CDR1 and CDR2: SGHTA, FQGNSA. The CDR3 runs to 11 residues. The CDR3 DNA reads as TGTGCCAGCAGCTTATCCTACGAGCAGTACTTC. Translation: CASSLSYEQYF.

This clone is a singleton in its sample. This chain uses TRBV12-5 with TRBJ2-7, with no clear D. In germline, CDR1 is LGHNT, CDR2 FRNRAP. This CDR3 is built from 12 residues. V was trimmed by 5 bases and J by 2 bases, leaving 7 bases between them. The CDR3 DNA is TGTGCTAGTGGTGATGACCCCTACGAGCAGTACTTC. It encodes CASGDDPYEQYF.

In DNA, the CDR3 is TGTGCCAGCAGCCTAAGCGGGAGGGGCGCCGGGGAGCTGTTTTTT. This sequence encodes CASSLSGRGAGELFF. This sequence joins TRBV5-4 and TRBJ2-2; 10 bases are a match to TRBD2. The CDR3 contains 15 residues. Germline assignment: CDR1 SGHNT and CDR2 YYREEE (reference sequence). With 4 bases clipped from V and 6 bases from J, the junction kept 6 bases outside the gene matches.

This chain links TRBV19 with TRBJ2-5; D not certain. The CDR3 totals 13 residues. Germline assignment: CDR1 LNHDA and CDR2 SQIVND (reference sequence). V shed 2 bases and J shed 2 bases, with 6 bases lying between them. The CDR3 coding sequence is TGTGCCAGTAGTATATGGGGACAAGAGACCCAGTACTTC. Translating it yields CASSIWGQETQYF. Full variable domain (missing parts from reference TRBV19 and TRBJ2-5): DGGITQSPKYLFRKEGQNVTLSCEQNLNHDAMYWYRQDPGQGLRLIYYSQIVNDFQKGDIAEGYSVSREKKESFPLTVTSAQKNPTAFYLCASSIWGQETQYFGPGTRLLVL.

V is TRBV11-2 and J is TRBJ1-5; maybe TRBD1 (5 bases). Trimming took 4 bases from V and 5 from J, leaving 15 bases between them. Germline loops: CDR1 SGHAT, CDR2 FQNNGV. The CDR3 consists of 15 residues. This chain's CDR3 is CASSSLGGLHQPQHF. CDR3 DNA sequence: TGTGCCAGCAGCTCCCTGGGGGGTTTACATCAGCCCCAGCATTTT.

The V and J genes are TRBV27 and TRBJ2-3; TRBD1 matches at 7 bases. The ends lost 3 bases at V and 1 base at J; junction bases unmatched: 7. The CDR3 is made up of 16 amino acids. The germline CDR1 and CDR2 sequences are MNHEY and SMNVEV (reference sequence). DNA for the CDR3: TGTGCCAGCAGTTTCAGTACACAGGGGCGCACAGATACGCAGTATTTT. Encoded protein: CASSFSTQGRTDTQYF.

The chain links TRBV4-3 to TRBJ1-1, with D unclear. Germline loops: CDR1 LGHNA, CDR2 YSLEER. V was pared by 1 base and J by 5 bases, with 8 bases between. The CDR3 is 13 amino acids. The DNA of the CDR3 is TGCGCCAGCAGCCAAGGTTCTTTTACTGAAGCTTTCTTT. Translating gives CASSQGSFTEAFF.

V gene TRBV2 combines with J gene TRBJ2-2; TRBD2 is a possible D gene (5 bases). CDR3 length: 18 residues. Germline V gives CDR1 SNHLY, CDR2 FYNNEI. V lost 7 bases, J lost 7 bases, and 28 bases lay in between. The DNA for the CDR3 is TGTGCCAGCACTCCAGGTCCGGCCCGGGTCCGGGGAAGCGGGGAGCTGTTTTTT. Residues: CASTPGPARVRGSGELFF.

The chain uses TRBV5-5 and TRBJ1-1; D call uncertain. CDR3 length: 12 amino acids. In germline, CDR1 is SGHKS, CDR2 YYEKEE (reference sequence). V lost 0 bases to trimming and J lost 6 bases, with 6 bases between them. In DNA, the CDR3 is TGTGCCAGCAGCTTGGAAGGACCTGAAGCTTTCTTT. It yields the protein CASSLEGPEAFF.

The rearrangement links TRBV28 to TRBJ2-7; the D gene could be TRBD1 or TRBD2 (5 bases each). V was cut by 5 bases and J by 6 bases, with 17 bases left in between. The CDR3 is 14 amino acids. Looked up from germline, CDR1 is MDHEN and CDR2 is SYDVKM. The CDR3 reads CASSPPGIGAEQYF. The DNA of the CDR3 is TGTGCCAGCAGTCCCCCGGGGATAGGGGCCGAGCAGTACTTC.

A remark on this clone: A junction boundary mismatches the germline segment, possibly from a read error. This chain uses TRBV27 with TRBJ2-3, with D uncertain. The CDR3 length is 13 residues. Germline V gives CDR1 MNHEY, CDR2 SMNVEV (reference sequence). CDR3 coding DNA: TGTGCCAGCACGCTTCACCTCCGGGCCCCTCTACAGTTT. Translated, it gives CASTLHLRAPLQF.

This clone was seen just once. In DNA, the CDR3 is TGTGCCAGCAGCCGGGACAGGGCTCCCTACGAGCAGTACTTC. It encodes CASSRDRAPYEQYF. The rearrangement uses TRBV6-1 and TRBJ2-7, with 9 bases fitting TRBD1. The trim removed 6 bases at V and 2 bases at J, leaving 5 bases unmatched. CDR1 is MNHNS, CDR2 SASEGT, per germline. The CDR3 length is 14 residues.

This clone came up once. The chain couples TRBV25-1 to TRBJ2-1; D tentatively reads TRBD1 or TRBD2 (7 bases each). Germline V gene data show CDR1 as MGHDK and CDR2 as SYGVNS. CDR3 length equals 15 residues. V was pared by 3 bases and J by 2 bases, with 11 bases between. CDR3 sequence (DNA): TGTGCCAGCAGTGACCCAGGGGGGGCCTACAATGAGCAGTTCTTC. Translating it yields CASSDPGGAYNEQFF.

V and J are TRBV5-5 and TRBJ2-1; maybe TRBD2 (5 bases). The CDR3 spans 15 residues. V gave up 4 bases and J gave up 4 bases, with 15 bases separating them. Germline V gene data show CDR1 as SGHKS and CDR2 as YYEKEE (reference sequence). DNA for the CDR3: TGTGCCAGCAGCCTGGCACGGGAACGTTACAATGAGCAGTTCTTC. Translation: CASSLARERYNEQFF.

This clone was found once. V is TRBV30 and J is TRBJ1-1, with TRBD1 matching over 7 bases. The CDR3 contains 12 residues. Germline lookup yields CDR1 GTSNPN and CDR2 SVGIG (reference sequence). V was clipped by 5 bases and J by 4 bases; unmatched bases: 4. This CDR3 reads CAWQGVGTEAFF. The DNA of the CDR3 is TGTGCCTGGCAGGGGGTTGGCACTGAAGCTTTCTTT.

The chain employs TRBV6-6 and TRBJ1-2; weak D call: TRBD1 (6 bases). V shed 2 bases and J shed 4 bases, with 17 bases lying between them. CDR1 MNHNY and CDR2 SVGAGI come from the germline V gene (reference sequence). CDR3 length equals 16 residues. The CDR3: CASSYLGGAPSYGYTF. CDR3 bases: TGTGCCAGCAGTTACCTGGGGGGGGCGCCTTCCTATGGCTACACCTTC.

The chain combines TRBV19 with TRBJ1-1; D ambiguous. CDR3 length: 14 residues. Trimming removed 2 bases at V and 1 base at J, with 8 bases between. The V gene's germline CDR1 is LNHDA and CDR2 SQIVND (reference sequence). The CDR3 spells CASSIHVANTEAFF. The CDR3, as DNA: TGTGCCAGTAGTATACACGTTGCGAACACTGAAGCTTTCTTT.

The chain has TRBV2 and TRBJ2-3; D might be TRBD2 (7 bases). This CDR3 has 15 residues. V was cut by 6 bases and J by 0 bases, with 13 bases left in between. Germline V lookup: CDR1 SNHLY, CDR2 FYNNEI. CDR3 coding DNA: TGTGCCAGCAGAGGGGGGGCTATGAGCACAGATACGCAGTATTTT. Its protein product is CASRGGAMSTDTQYF.

The chain combines TRBV19 with TRBJ1-3, with 10 bases that match TRBD1. The junction had 3 bases not matched to a gene; V was cut back by 6 bases and J by 4 bases. Germline loops: CDR1 LNHDA, CDR2 SQIVND (reference sequence). The CDR3 is made up of 14 amino acids. The CDR3 protein is CASRPTGGGNTIYF. The CDR3 DNA sequence: TGTGCCAGTAGGCCGACAGGGGGCGGAAACACCATATATTTT.

The genes are TRBV5-1 and TRBJ2-2, with D possibly being TRBD1 (5 bases). Germline V CDR1 and CDR2: SGHRS, YFSETQ. Trimming shortened V by 0 bases and J by 5 bases, and 11 bases separated the two germline ends. This CDR3 is built from 15 residues. The CDR3 bases are TGCGCCAGCAGCTTGGTTACCCCAGGGACCGGGGAGCTGTTTTTT. It translates to CASSLVTPGTGELFF. Drawing the rest from reference TRBV5-1 and TRBJ2-2, the complete variable domain is KAGVTQTPRYLIKTRGQQVTLSCSPISGHRSVSWYQQTPGQGLQFLFEYFSETQRNKGNFPGRFSGRQFSNSRSEMNVSTLELGDSALYLCASSLVTPGTGELFFGEGSRLTVL.